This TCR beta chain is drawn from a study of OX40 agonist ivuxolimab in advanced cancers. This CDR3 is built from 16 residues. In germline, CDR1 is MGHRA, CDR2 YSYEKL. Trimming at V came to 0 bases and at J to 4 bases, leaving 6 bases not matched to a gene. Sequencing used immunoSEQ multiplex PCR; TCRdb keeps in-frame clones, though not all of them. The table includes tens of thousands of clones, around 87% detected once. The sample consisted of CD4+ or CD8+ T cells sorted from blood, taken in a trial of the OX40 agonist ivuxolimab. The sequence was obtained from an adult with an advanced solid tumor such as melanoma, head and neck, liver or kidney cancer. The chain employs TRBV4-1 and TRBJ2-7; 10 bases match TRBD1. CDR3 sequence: CASSQEYGTGAYEQYF. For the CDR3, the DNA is TGCGCCAGCAGCCAAGAGTACGGGACAGGGGCATACGAGCAGTACTTC.